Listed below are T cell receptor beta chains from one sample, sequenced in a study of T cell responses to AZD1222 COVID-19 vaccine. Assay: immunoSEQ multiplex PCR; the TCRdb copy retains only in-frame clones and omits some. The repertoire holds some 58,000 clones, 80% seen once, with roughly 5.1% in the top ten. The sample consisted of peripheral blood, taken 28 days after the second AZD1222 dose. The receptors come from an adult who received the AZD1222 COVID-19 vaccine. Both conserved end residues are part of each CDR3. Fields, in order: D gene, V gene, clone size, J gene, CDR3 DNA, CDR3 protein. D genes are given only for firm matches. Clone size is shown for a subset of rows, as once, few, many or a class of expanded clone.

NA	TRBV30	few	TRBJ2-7	TGTGCCTGGGCAGTGGAGGCCCGGCGCGAGCAGTACTTC	CAWAVEARREQYF
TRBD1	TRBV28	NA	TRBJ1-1	TGTGCCAGCAGTAGCTCCGGGACAGGGACGAACACTGAAGCTTTCTTT	CASSSSGTGTNTEAFF
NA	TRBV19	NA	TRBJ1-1	TGTGCCAGTAGAGGAGGGCACACTGAAGCTTTCTTT	CASRGGHTEAFF
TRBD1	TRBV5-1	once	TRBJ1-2	TGCGCCAGCAGCTTGGCCGTCAGGGGGGGAAACTATGGCTACACCTTC	CASSLAVRGGNYGYTF
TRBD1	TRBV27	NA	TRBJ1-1	TGTGCCAGCAGTTTATGGGGGACAGTCGAATCGGGGTCTGAAGCTTTCTTT	CASSLWGTVESGSEAFF
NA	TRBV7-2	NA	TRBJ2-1	TGTGCCAGCAGCTTAGTAACTAGCTTAAACAATGAGCAGTTCTTC	CASSLVTSLNNEQFF
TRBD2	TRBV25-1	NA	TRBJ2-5	TGTGCCAGCAGTGAATGGGTAGCGGGGGAGGAGACCCAGTACTTC	CASSEWVAGEETQYF
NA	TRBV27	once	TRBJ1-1	TGTGCCACCAACAGCCGGGTCCTCGGAAGGACTGAAGCTTTCTTT	CATNSRVLGRTEAFF
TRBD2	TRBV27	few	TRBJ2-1	TGTGCCAGCAGAAAACTAGCGGGAGGCAATGAGCAGTTCTTC	CASRKLAGGNEQFF
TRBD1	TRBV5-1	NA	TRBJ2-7	TGCGCCAGCAGCTTGTGGGCTTCGGGACAGGGAAGGTCCTACGAGCAGTACTTC	CASSLWASGQGRSYEQYF
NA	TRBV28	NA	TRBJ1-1	TGTGCCAGCAGTTACAGGGCTGACACTGAAGCTTTCTTT	CASSYRADTEAFF
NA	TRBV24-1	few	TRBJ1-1	TGTGCCACCCGGACAGACACTGAAGCTTTCTTT	CATRTDTEAFF
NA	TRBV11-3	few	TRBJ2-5	TGTGCCAGCAGCTTAGGACCCGACCCTCAAGAGACCCAGTACTTC	CASSLGPDPQETQYF
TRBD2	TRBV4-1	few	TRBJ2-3	TGCGCCAGCAGCCAATCGGGACTAGCGGGGACGACAGATACGCAGTATTTT	CASSQSGLAGTTDTQYF
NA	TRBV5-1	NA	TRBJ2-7	TGCGCCAGCAGCTTGGGACCCGTCAATTACGAGCAGTACTTC	CASSLGPVNYEQYF
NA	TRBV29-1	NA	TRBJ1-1	TGCAGCGTTGTAACAGGGAGTGAAGCTTTCTTT	CSVVTGSEAFF
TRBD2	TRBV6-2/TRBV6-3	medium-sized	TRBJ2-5	TGTGCCAGCAGTTACTTGGGACTAGGGGAGACCCAGTACTTC	CASSYLGLGETQYF
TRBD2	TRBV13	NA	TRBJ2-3	TGTGCCAGCAGCACAATCTCCCAGCGGGGGAACACAGATACGCAGTATTTT	CASSTISQRGNTDTQYF
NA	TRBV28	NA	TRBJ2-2	TGTGCCAGCAGTTCAACCGGGACCCAGAACACCGGGGAGCTGTTTTTT	CASSSTGTQNTGELFF
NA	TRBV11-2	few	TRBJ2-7	TGTGCCAGCAGCTTCGGGGACAACTCCTACGAGCAGTACTTC	CASSFGDNSYEQYF
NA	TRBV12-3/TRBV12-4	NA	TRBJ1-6	TGTGCCAGCAGCCCTCCGGGGTCACCCCTCCACTTT	CASSPPGSPLHF
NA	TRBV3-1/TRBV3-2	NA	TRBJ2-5	TGTGCCAGCAGCAATATCCCAGGGGTCGGGGAGACCCAGTACTTC	CASSNIPGVGETQYF
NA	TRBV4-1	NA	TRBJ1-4	TGCGCCAGCAGCCAGGAGGGGCAGGGAGGTGAAAAACTGTTTTTT	CASSQEGQGGEKLFF
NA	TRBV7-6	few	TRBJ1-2	TGTGCCAGCAGCCCCCAACCCGGGGGGGCGTATGGCTACACCTTC	CASSPQPGGAYGYTF
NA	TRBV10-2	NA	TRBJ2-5	TGCGCCAGCAGTGAACCGAGCCAAGAGACCCAGTACTTC	CASSEPSQETQYF
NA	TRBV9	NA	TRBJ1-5	TGTGCCAGCAGCGCCACTAGTGGCGTCAATCAGCCCCAGCATTTT	CASSATSGVNQPQHF
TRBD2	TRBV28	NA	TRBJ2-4	TGTGCCAGCAGACCCGGGACTAGCGGGAGGCTTCAGTACTTC	CASRPGTSGRLQYF